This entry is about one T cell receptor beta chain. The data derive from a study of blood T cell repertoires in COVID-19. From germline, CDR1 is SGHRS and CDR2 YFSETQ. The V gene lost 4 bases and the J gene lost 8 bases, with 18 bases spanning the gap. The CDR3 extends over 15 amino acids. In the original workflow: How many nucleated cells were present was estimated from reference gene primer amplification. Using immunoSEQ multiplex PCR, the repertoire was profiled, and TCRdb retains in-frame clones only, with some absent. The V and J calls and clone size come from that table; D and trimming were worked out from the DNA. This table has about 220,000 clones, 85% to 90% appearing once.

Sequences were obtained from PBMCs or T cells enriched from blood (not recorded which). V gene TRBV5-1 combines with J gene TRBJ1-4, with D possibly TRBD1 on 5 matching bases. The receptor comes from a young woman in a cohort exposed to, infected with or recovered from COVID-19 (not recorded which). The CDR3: CASSLEGGGGEKLFF. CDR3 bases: TGCGCCAGCAGCCTTGAAGGCGGGGGAGGAGAAAAACTGTTTTTT. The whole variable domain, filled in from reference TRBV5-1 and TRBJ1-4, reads KAGVTQTPRYLIKTRGQQVTLSCSPISGHRSVSWYQQTPGQGLQFLFEYFSETQRNKGNFPGRFSGRQFSNSRSEMNVSTLELGDSALYLCASSLEGGGGEKLFFGSGTQLSVL.